Each of the 20 T cell receptor beta chains below was sequenced from the same sample in a study of T cell responses to AZD1222 COVID-19 vaccine. The assay was immunoSEQ multiplex PCR, and TCRdb's table has in-frame clones only and misses some. Of 30,000 to 35,000 clones in the sample, approximately 80% are singletons; the top ten hold roughly 4%. This specimen was peripheral blood, taken 28 days after the second AZD1222 dose. The origin of the receptors is an adult who received the AZD1222 COVID-19 vaccine.

The chain has TRBV28 and TRBJ2-1, with 10 bases matching TRBD2. This CDR3 has 13 amino acids. Unmatched junction bases numbered 4, after V lost 7 bases and J lost 7 bases. Per germline, CDR1 MDHEN and CDR2 SYDVKM. The DNA of the CDR3 is TGTGCCAGCATAGCGGGAGGTCTTAATGAGCAGTTCTTC. As protein: CASIAGGLNEQFF. Complete variable domain (other parts from reference TRBV28 and TRBJ2-1): DVKVTQSSRYLVKRTGEKVFLECVQDMDHENMFWYRQDPGLGLRLIYFSYDVKMKEKGDIPEGYSVSREKKERFSLILESASTNQTSMYLCASIAGGLNEQFFGPGTRLTVL.

The V call is TRBV15, the J call TRBJ1-5; the match to TRBD1 covers 7 bases. Germline V CDR1 and CDR2: LNHNV, YYDKDF (reference sequence). The CDR3 runs 18 residues. V lost 1 base and J lost 4; bases outside the gene matches: 13. The CDR3 reads CATSRVSSWDSPNQPQHF. As DNA, the CDR3 is TGTGCCACCAGCAGAGTTAGTTCTTGGGACAGCCCAAATCAGCCCCAGCATTTT.

The CDR3 DNA reads TGTGCCGTACAGGAATACTACGAGCAGTACTTC. Protein product: CAVQEYYEQYF. V is TRBV6-5 and J is TRBJ2-7; the D gene is possibly TRBD1 (5 bases). Looked up from germline, CDR1 is MNHEY and CDR2 is SVGAGI. The CDR3 loop spans 11 amino acids. V was pared by 11 bases and J by 3 bases, with 11 bases between.

By frequency in the sample, this clone is large. Other nucleotide sequences from this sample produce the same CDR3. This chain joins TRBV2 and TRBJ1-6, with 8 bases identical to TRBD1. Germline CDR1 SNHLY, CDR2 FYNNEI. J lost 9 bases, V lost 2 bases, and 3 bases had no gene match. The CDR3 runs to 14 residues. CDR3 DNA: TGTGCCAGCAGTGAACGACAGGGGAGTTCACCCCTCCACTTT. Its protein is CASSERQGSSPLHF.

The chain is built from TRBV5-4 and TRBJ2-1; D call uncertain. Per the germline V gene, CDR1 is SGHNT and CDR2 is YYREEE (reference sequence). V gave up 9 bases and J gave up 11 bases, with 24 bases separating them. The CDR3 is made up of 14 amino acids. The CDR3 is CATEETDDAPKQFF. In DNA form, the CDR3 reads TGTGCCACAGAGGAAACGGACGACGCTCCTAAGCAGTTCTTC. The whole variable domain, filled in from reference TRBV5-4 and TRBJ2-1, reads ETGVTQSPTHLIKTRGQQVTLRCSSQSGHNTVSWYQQALGQGPQFIFQYYREEENGRGNFPPRFSGLQFPNYSSELNVNALELDDSALYLCATEETDDAPKQFFGPGTRLTVL.

V usage is TRBV5-4 and J usage is TRBJ2-3; perhaps D is TRBD1 or TRBD2 (6 bases each). The V end was cut by 0 bases, the J end by 8 bases, with 19 bases between. This CDR3 has 16 amino acids. In germline, CDR1 is SGHNT, CDR2 YYREEE (reference sequence). CDR3 coding DNA: TGTGCCAGCAGCTTGGCGGTAGGGGGGCAGTTGGCTACGCAGTATTTT. Amino acids: CASSLAVGGQLATQYF. Supplemented by reference TRBV5-4 and TRBJ2-3, the full variable domain reads ETGVTQSPTHLIKTRGQQVTLRCSSQSGHNTVSWYQQALGQGPQFIFQYYREEENGRGNFPPRFSGLQFPNYSSELNVNALELDDSALYLCASSLAVGGQLATQYFGPGTRLTVL.

The CDR3 loop is CASSQDRGGSYNEQFF. CDR3 nucleotides: TGTGCCAGCAGCCAAGATAGGGGGGGCTCCTACAATGAGCAGTTCTTC. The chain carries TRBV4-2 and TRBJ2-1, with D possibly TRBD2 on 7 matching bases. The CDR3 has 16 amino acids. With 0 bases removed from V and 0 bases from J, the gap between germline ends came to 9 bases. The V gene's germline CDR1 is LGHNA and CDR2 YNFKEQ.

This chain links TRBV7-2 with TRBJ1-1; maybe TRBD1 (5 bases). The CDR3 has 14 amino acids. Trimming stripped 6 bases from V and 0 bases from J, with 11 bases between. CDR1 is SGHTA and CDR2 is FQGNSA in the germline V gene. CDR3 nucleotides: TGTGCCAGCAGTCAGGACATTTTGAACACTGAAGCTTTCTTT. Residues: CASSQDILNTEAFF.

This chain connects TRBV29-1 to TRBJ2-1; 8 bases agree with TRBD2. The V gene's germline CDR1 is SQVTM and CDR2 ANQGSEA. This CDR3 spans 13 amino acids. V shed 4 bases, J shed 2 bases, and the junction held 1 base outside the gene matches. The CDR3: CSVGGLAYNEQFF. The CDR3 region has the DNA TGCAGCGTTGGGGGACTAGCCTACAATGAGCAGTTCTTC.

This rearrangement joins TRBV7-2 to TRBJ1-2; a weak D match, TRBD1 (6 bases). V was cut by 5 bases and J by 7 bases, with 14 bases left in between. Germline-derived CDR1 and CDR2 are SGHTA and FQGNSA. The CDR3 loop spans 13 amino acids. CDR3 coding DNA: TGTGCCAGCAGCATCCCAGGGGTTCCTGGCTACACCTTC. It is translated as CASSIPGVPGYTF.

This chain connects TRBV9 to TRBJ1-5; D may be TRBD1 (5 bases). This CDR3 is built from 15 residues. V gave up 0 bases and J gave up 7 bases, with 14 bases separating them. The germline V gene has CDR1 SGDLS and CDR2 YYNGEE. This CDR3 is CASSVDGATGQPQHF. The CDR3 nucleotides are TGTGCCAGCAGCGTAGACGGGGCGACGGGACAGCCCCAGCATTTT.

The rearrangement joins TRBV7-2 to TRBJ1-2; D call uncertain. With 1 base removed from V and 2 bases from J, the gap between germline ends came to 14 bases. Germline V lookup: CDR1 SGHTA, CDR2 FQGNSA. This CDR3 region has 16 residues. The CDR3 is CASSLEARAPNYGYTF. Here the CDR3 DNA reads TGTGCCAGCAGCTTAGAGGCGAGGGCCCCCAACTATGGCTACACCTTC.

The V and J genes are TRBV5-1 and TRBJ2-3; D is perhaps TRBD1 (5 bases). Germline CDR1 SGHRS, CDR2 YFSETQ. Trimming took off 4 bases at V and 7 bases at J, with 25 bases between the two ends. The CDR3 length is 17 residues. DNA for the CDR3: TGCGCCAGCAGCCTCCGACCGGGTACTGGGGCACAGAATACGCAGTATTTT. It specifies CASSLRPGTGAQNTQYF.

CDR3 DNA sequence: TGCAGCGTTGAAGGACAGGGAGACACCATATATTTT. Protein product: CSVEGQGDTIYF. This chain connects TRBV29-1 to TRBJ1-3, with TRBD1 matching over 7 bases. This CDR3 comprises 12 residues. Germline CDR1 SQVTM, CDR2 ANQGSEA. V lost 1 base and J lost 8; bases outside the gene matches: 2.

The CDR3 nucleotides read TGTGCCAGTAGCGATGACAGGGCCTTTAATGAAAAACTGTTTTTT. Its translation: CASSDDRAFNEKLFF. This sequence joins TRBV19 and TRBJ1-4; 7 bases map to TRBD1. The CDR3 loop spans 15 amino acids. V dropped 6 bases and J dropped 4; count of bases not matched to a gene: 8. CDR1 and CDR2 from the germline V gene are LNHDA and SQIVND (reference sequence). The variable domain in full, with the rest retrieved from reference TRBV19 and TRBJ1-4, is DGGITQSPKYLFRKEGQNVTLSCEQNLNHDAMYWYRQDPGQGLRLIYYSQIVNDFQKGDIAEGYSVSREKKESFPLTVTSAQKNPTAFYLCASSDDRAFNEKLFFGSGTQLSVL.

This clone ranks as medium-sized. The chain combines TRBV7-6 with TRBJ1-1; no reliable D call. CDR1 is SGHVS and CDR2 is FNYEAQ in the germline V gene. CDR3 length: 18 residues. V lost 1 base and J 6 bases, leaving 24 bases between the germline ends. CDR3 amino acids: CASSLGVSVVGTSAEAFF. CDR3 nucleotide sequence: TGTGCCAGCAGCTTAGGGGTTTCGGTTGTAGGTACGAGCGCTGAAGCTTTCTTT.

The V gene is TRBV5-5, the J gene TRBJ1-1, with D maybe TRBD1 (6 bases). V was clipped by 0 bases and J by 5 bases, with 11 bases between them. This CDR3 contains 14 residues. CDR1 is SGHKS, CDR2 YYEKEE, per germline (reference sequence). CDR3 bases: TGTGCCAGCAGCTTGGTTGGACAGAGTACTGAAGCTTTCTTT. It is translated as CASSLVGQSTEAFF.

V and J are TRBV3-1 (or the pseudogene TRBV3-2) and TRBJ2-2, with 11 bases lining up with TRBD2. The trim removed 4 bases at V and 4 bases at J, leaving 11 bases unmatched. CDR3 length: 18 amino acids. The V gene's germline CDR1 is LGHDT and CDR2 YNNKEL (reference sequence). The DNA for the CDR3 is TGTGCCAGCAGCCCAAAGGAGCGGACTAGCGGGTTCACCGGGGAGCTGTTTTTT. Translating gives CASSPKERTSGFTGELFF.

The chain combines TRBV24-1 with TRBJ2-2, with TRBD1 identical over 10 bases. CDR3 size: 13 residues. CDR1 and CDR2 from the germline V gene are KGHDR and SFDVKD. V was pared by 9 bases and J by 4 bases, with 1 base of the junction left unmatched. DNA of the CDR3: TGTGCCACCGGGACAGGGGTCACCGGGGAGCTGTTTTTT. Amino acids: CATGTGVTGELFF.

The chain employs TRBV7-2 and TRBJ1-2; TRBD1 matches 9 bases. CDR3 size: 14 residues. Germline V gene data show CDR1 as SGHTA and CDR2 as FQGNSA. J was trimmed by 8 bases and V by 2 bases; bases with no gene match: 6. The DNA for the CDR3 is TGTGCCAGCAGCTTATCGGACAGGGGAAACGGCTACACCTTC. This translates into CASSLSDRGNGYTF.